The T cell receptor beta chain described here comes from a study of PD-1 blockade in classical Hodgkin lymphoma. Germline values: CDR1 MNHEY, CDR2 SMNVEV (reference sequence). The junction had 14 bases not matched to a gene; V was cut back by 7 bases and J by 8 bases. CDR3 length equals 16 residues. Notes on this clone: The antigen is not known.

In every patient, relapse followed autologous stem cell transplantation, while exposure to brentuximab vedotin differed. Whole-study findings and limits: Newly diagnosed and completely responding patients shared comparable baseline diversity. It was reported that newly diagnosed patients had less baseline TCR diversity than healthy donors.

This table comes from immunoSEQ multiplex PCR, and its TCRdb copy is limited to in-frame clones, with some not included. The table records roughly 150,000 clones, nearly 80% of them present only once. The sequencing here drew on peripheral blood mononuclear cells (PBMCs), taken before the second cycle of nivolumab. The J gene is TRBJ2-1, the V gene TRBV27, with TRBD1 matching 10 bases. The receptor comes from a human donor with classical Hodgkin lymphoma. The CDR3 is CASKGNLGQGYYEQFF. Written as DNA, the CDR3 is TGTGCCAGCAAGGGGAACTTGGGACAGGGGTACTATGAGCAGTTCTTC.